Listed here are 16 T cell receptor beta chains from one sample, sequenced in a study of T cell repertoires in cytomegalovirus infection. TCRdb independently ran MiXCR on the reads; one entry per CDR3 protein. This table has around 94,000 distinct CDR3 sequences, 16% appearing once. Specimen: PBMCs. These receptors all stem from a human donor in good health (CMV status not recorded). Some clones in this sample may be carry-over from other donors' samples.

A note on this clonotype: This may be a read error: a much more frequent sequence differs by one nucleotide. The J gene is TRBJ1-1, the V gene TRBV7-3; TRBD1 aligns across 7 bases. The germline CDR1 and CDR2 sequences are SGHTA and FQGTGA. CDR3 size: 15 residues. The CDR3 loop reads CAGSLTTGTNTEAFF. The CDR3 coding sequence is TGTGCCGGCAGCTTAACGACAGGGACCAACACTGAAGCTTTCTTT.

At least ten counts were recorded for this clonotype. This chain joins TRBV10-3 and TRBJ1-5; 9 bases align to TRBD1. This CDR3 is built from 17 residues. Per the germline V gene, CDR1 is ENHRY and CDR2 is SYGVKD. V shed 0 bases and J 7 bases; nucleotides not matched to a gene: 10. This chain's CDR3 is CAISESWWAGQGQPQHF. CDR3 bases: TGTGCCATCAGTGAGTCGTGGTGGGCGGGACAGGGCCAGCCCCAGCATTTT.

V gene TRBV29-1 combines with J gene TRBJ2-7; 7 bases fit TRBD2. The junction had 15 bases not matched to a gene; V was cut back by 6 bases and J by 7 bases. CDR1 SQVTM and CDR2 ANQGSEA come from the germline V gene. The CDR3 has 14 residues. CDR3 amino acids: CSVGGTGGTGEQYF. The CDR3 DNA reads TGCAGCGTCGGAGGGACGGGGGGAACGGGTGAGCAGTACTTC.

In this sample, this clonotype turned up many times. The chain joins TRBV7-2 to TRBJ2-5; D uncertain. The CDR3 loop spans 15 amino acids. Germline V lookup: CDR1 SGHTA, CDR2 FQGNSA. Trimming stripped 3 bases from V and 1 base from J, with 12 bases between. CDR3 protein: CASSFSGRIQETQYF. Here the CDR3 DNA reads TGTGCCAGCAGCTTCTCCGGACGTATCCAAGAGACCCAGTACTTC.

CDR3 amino acids: CSARDRGEPYNEQFF. The CDR3 DNA is TGCAGTGCTAGAGATCGGGGCGAGCCCTACAATGAGCAGTTCTTC. The gene calls are TRBV20-1 and TRBJ2-1; D tentatively fits TRBD1 or TRBD2 (5 bases each). Deletions cut 0 bases from V and 2 bases from J, with 11 bases between. CDR3 length: 15 amino acids. CDR1 is DFQATT and CDR2 is SNEGSKA in the germline V gene (reference sequence).

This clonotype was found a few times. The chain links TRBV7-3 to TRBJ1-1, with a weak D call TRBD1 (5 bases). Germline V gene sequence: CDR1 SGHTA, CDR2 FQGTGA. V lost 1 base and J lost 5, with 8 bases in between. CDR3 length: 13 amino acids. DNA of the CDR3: TGTGCCAGCAGCTTAAAGGGGTTAACTGAAGCTTTCTTT. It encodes CASSLKGLTEAFF.

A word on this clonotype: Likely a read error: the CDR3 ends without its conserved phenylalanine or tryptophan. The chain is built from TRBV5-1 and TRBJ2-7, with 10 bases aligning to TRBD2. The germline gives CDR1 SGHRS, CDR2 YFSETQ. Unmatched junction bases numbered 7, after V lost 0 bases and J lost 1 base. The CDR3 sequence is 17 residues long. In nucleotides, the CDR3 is TGCGCCAGCAGCTTGGGGCCGGGTAGCGGGGGGTCCTACGAGCAGTACTAC. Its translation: CASSLGPGSGGSYEQYY.

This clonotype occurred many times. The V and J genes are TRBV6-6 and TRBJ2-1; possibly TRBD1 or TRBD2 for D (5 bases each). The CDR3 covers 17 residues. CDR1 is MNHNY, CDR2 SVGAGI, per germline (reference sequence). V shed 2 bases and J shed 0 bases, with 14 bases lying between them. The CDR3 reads CASSYRGGLSSYNEQFF. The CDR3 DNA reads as TGTGCCAGCAGTTACCGGGGCGGGTTGAGCTCCTACAATGAGCAGTTCTTC.

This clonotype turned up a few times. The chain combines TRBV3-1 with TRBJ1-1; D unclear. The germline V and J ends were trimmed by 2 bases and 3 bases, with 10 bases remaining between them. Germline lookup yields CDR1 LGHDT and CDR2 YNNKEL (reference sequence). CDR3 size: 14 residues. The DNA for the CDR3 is TGTGCCAGCAGCCAAAAGGCGAGGGACACTGAAGCTTTCTTT. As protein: CASSQKARDTEAFF.

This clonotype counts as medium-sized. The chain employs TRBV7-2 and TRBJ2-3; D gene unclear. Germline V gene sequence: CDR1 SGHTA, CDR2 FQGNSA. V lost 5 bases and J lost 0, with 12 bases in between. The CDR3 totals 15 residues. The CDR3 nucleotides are TGTGCCAGCAGCCACAGAGGTACTAGCACAGATACGCAGTATTTT. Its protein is CASSHRGTSTDTQYF.

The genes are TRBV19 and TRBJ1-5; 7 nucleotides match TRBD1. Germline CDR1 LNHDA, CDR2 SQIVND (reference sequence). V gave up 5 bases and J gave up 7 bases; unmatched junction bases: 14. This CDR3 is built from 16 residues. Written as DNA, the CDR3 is TGTGCCAGTAGTCAGCCGACAGGGTCTCGGCGGCAGCCCCAGCATTTT. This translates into CASSQPTGSRRQPQHF. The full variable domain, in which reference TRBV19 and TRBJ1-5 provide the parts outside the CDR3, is DGGITQSPKYLFRKEGQNVTLSCEQNLNHDAMYWYRQDPGQGLRLIYYSQIVNDFQKGDIAEGYSVSREKKESFPLTVTSAQKNPTAFYLCASSQPTGSRRQPQHFGDGTRLSIL.

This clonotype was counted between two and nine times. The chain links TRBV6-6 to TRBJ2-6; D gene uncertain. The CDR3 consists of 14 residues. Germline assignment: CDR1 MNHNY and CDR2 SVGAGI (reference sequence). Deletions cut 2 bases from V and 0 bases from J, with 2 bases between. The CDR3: CASSYLSGANVLTF. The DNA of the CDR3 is TGTGCCAGCAGTTACCTCTCTGGGGCCAACGTCCTGACTTTC.

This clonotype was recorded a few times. DNA for the CDR3: TGTGCCAGCAGCTTAGCAGCCGGTCTGGAGCAGTACTTC. Its protein is CASSLAAGLEQYF. V gene TRBV7-6 combines with J gene TRBJ2-7; D not certain. The CDR3 extends over 13 amino acids. Germline V lookup: CDR1 SGHVS, CDR2 FNYEAQ. V was trimmed by 0 bases and J by 7 bases, leaving 10 bases between them.

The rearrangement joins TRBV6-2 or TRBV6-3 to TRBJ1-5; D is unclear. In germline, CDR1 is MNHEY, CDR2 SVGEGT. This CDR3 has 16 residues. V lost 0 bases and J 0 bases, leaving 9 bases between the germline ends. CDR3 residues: CASSYSGPYSNQPQHF. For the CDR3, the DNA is TGTGCCAGCAGTTACTCTGGTCCATATAGCAATCAGCCCCAGCATTTT.

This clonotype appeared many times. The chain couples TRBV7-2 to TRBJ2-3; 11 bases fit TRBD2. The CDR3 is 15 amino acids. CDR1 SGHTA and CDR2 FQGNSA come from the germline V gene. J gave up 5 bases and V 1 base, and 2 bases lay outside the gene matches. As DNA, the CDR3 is TGTGCCAGCAGCTTAGAACTAGCGGGGGTAGATACGCAGTATTTT. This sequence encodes CASSLELAGVDTQYF.

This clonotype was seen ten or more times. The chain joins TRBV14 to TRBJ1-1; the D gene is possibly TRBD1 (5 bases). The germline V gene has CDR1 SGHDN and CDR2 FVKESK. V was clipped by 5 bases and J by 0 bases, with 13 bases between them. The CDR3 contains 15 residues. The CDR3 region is CASSSYQGMNTEAFF. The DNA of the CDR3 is TGTGCCAGCAGCTCTTATCAGGGCATGAACACTGAAGCTTTCTTT. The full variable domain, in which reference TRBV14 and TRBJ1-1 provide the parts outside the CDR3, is EAGVTQFPSHSVIEKGQTVTLRCDPISGHDNLYWYRRVMGKEIKFLLHFVKESKQDESGMPNNRFLAERTGGTYSTLKVQPAELEDSGVYFCASSSYQGMNTEAFFGQGTRLTVV.